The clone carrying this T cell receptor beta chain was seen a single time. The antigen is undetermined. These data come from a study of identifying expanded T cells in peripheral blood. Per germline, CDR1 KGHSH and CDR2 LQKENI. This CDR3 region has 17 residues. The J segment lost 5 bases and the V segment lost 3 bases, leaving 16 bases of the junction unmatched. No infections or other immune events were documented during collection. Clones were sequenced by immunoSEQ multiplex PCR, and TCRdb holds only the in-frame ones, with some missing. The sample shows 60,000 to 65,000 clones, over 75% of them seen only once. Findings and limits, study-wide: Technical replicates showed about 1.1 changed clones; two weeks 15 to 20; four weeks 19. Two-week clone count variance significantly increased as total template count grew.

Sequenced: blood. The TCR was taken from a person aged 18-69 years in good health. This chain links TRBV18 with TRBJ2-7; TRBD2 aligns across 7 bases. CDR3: CASSPWGLGGSINEQYF. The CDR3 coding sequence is TGTGCCAGCTCACCCTGGGGTCTGGGCGGGAGCATTAACGAGCAGTACTTC.